This entry concerns a single T cell receptor beta chain. Some clones are missing from TCRdb's copy, which holds only in-frame ones; the method was immunoSEQ multiplex PCR. The sample yields tens of thousands of clones, 90% seen once. This sample was taken from a study of T cell changes during pregnancy in multiple sclerosis. The junction had 14 bases not matched to a gene; V was cut back by 9 bases and J by 0 bases. The V gene's germline CDR1 is MNHEY and CDR2 SMNVEV (reference sequence). CDR3 size: 17 residues. The receptor was isolated from a female donor with multiple sclerosis, enrolled in a pregnancy study. The V gene is TRBV27, the J gene TRBJ2-7, with 10 bases matching TRBD1. This material consisted of CD8+ T cells from peripheral blood mononuclear cells, taken in the first trimester of pregnancy. CDR3 coding DNA: TGTGCCAGTCCCGAGGGACAGGGGAGGGGAAGCTCCTACGAGCAGTACTTC. It encodes CASPEGQGRGSSYEQYF.